The subject of this entry is one TCR beta chain. Its antigen remains unknown. The CDR3 length is 16 residues. V lost 4 bases, J lost 1 base, and 16 bases lay in between. Germline CDR1 is LGHDT and CDR2 is YNNKEL (reference sequence). The entry originates in a study of T cell responses to AZD1222 COVID-19 vaccine. Study-level points and caveats: Spike-specific TCR breadth and depth both grew after two AZD1222 doses.

Assay: immunoSEQ multiplex PCR; the TCRdb copy retains only in-frame clones and omits some. The table shows 250,000 to 300,000 clones, with around 93% occurring only once. The chain employs TRBV3-1 (or the pseudogene TRBV3-2) and TRBJ1-1; D is uncertain. The specimen comprised peripheral blood, sampled 28 days after the second AZD1222 dose. This sequence was found in an adult who received the AZD1222 COVID-19 vaccine. CDR3 protein: CASSPPTTGGNTEAFF. Here the CDR3 DNA reads TGTGCCAGCAGCCCCCCCACGACTGGCGGGAACACTGAAGCTTTCTTT.